Described below is a single T cell receptor beta chain sequence and its context. Its antigen is not known. Exclusion of a patient followed from autoimmune disease history or systemic immunosuppression. The protocol was immunoSEQ multiplex PCR, while the TCRdb copy is restricted to in-frame clones and leaves out a portion. The profile shows 30,000 to 40,000 clones, about 92% of them singletons. This entry is derived from a study of OX40 agonist ivuxolimab in advanced cancers. The CDR3 is 17 residues long. Overall study results and limits: Some patients without response likewise showed low normalized clonal expansion. Circulating CD4+ and CD8+ T cells showed clonal expansion by week 6 at 0.1 to 3.0 mg/kg.

This chain links TRBV21-1 with TRBJ1-2; the D call TRBD1 from the table was never checked on the DNA. TRBV21-1 is listed as a pseudogene. This receptor was taken from an adult with an advanced solid tumor such as melanoma, head and neck, liver or kidney cancer. Sequences were derived from CD4+ or CD8+ T cells sorted from blood, sampled in a trial of the OX40 agonist ivuxolimab. DNA of the CDR3: TGTGCCAGCAGCAATCCGACGACAGGGGGCCTTAGCTATGGCTACACCTTC. Encoded protein: CASSNPTTGGLSYGYTF.